Listed here are 17 T cell receptor beta chains from one sample, sequenced in a study of blood T cell repertoires in COVID-19. Only in-frame clones appear in the TCRdb table, and some are missing; sequencing was by immunoSEQ multiplex PCR. The sample contains roughly 380,000 clones, 70% to 90% of which appear only once. The sequenced material came from PBMCs or T cells enriched from blood (not recorded which). All receptors come from a man aged 30-40 years who had recovered from COVID-19.

The rearrangement links TRBV6-5 to TRBJ2-7; D is possibly TRBD2 (5 bases). CDR1 MNHEY and CDR2 SVGAGI come from the germline V gene. This CDR3 has 13 residues. Trimming took 6 bases from V and 4 from J, leaving 13 bases between them. The CDR3 coding sequence is TGTGCCAGCAGCCAATTTAAGCGGTACGAGCAGTACTTC. Residues: CASSQFKRYEQYF.

The rearrangement joins TRBV29-1 to TRBJ2-7, with D possibly matching TRBD1 (6 bases). This CDR3 has 16 residues. Germline CDR1 SQVTM, CDR2 ANQGSEA. The V end lost 0 bases, the J end lost 3 bases, and 18 bases lay between the germline ends. The CDR3 is CSVEEIVGQNDYEQYF. CDR3 coding DNA: TGCAGCGTTGAAGAGATAGTTGGACAGAACGACTACGAGCAGTACTTC.

The chain has TRBV5-1 and TRBJ2-3, with 7 bases matching TRBD1. Germline V CDR1 and CDR2: SGHRS, YFSETQ. V lost 4 bases to trimming and J lost 3 bases; unmatched junction nucleotides: 14. The CDR3 is made up of 17 amino acids. CDR3 nucleotide sequence: TGCGCCAGCAGCCTCCGGGCCGGGACAGAGTTAACAGATACGCAGTATTTT. It codes for CASSLRAGTELTDTQYF.

The chain combines TRBV7-9 with TRBJ2-2, with 7 bases that match TRBD1. Germline V lookup: CDR1 SEHNR, CDR2 FQNEAQ (reference sequence). The CDR3 is 15 amino acids. V gave up 1 base and J gave up 1 base; unmatched junction bases: 0. The CDR3 loop is CASSLGQGNTGELFF. Here the CDR3 DNA reads TGTGCCAGCAGCTTAGGACAGGGGAACACCGGGGAGCTGTTTTTT.

The chain couples TRBV14 to TRBJ2-2, with 7 bases that match TRBD2. V lost 1 base and J lost 1; bases outside the gene matches: 3. CDR3 size: 16 residues. Germline CDR1 reads SGHDN; CDR2 reads FVKESK. This CDR3 reads CASSQVGGVNTGELFF. CDR3 nucleotide sequence: TGTGCCAGCAGCCAAGTTGGGGGGGTGAACACCGGGGAGCTGTTTTTT.

The chain combines TRBV5-1 with TRBJ2-3, with no clear D. The CDR3 is 12 residues long. In germline, CDR1 is SGHRS, CDR2 YFSETQ. V was clipped by 3 bases and J by 2 bases, with 4 bases between them. CDR3 in amino acids: CASSYLTDTQYF. The CDR3 DNA reads TGCGCCAGCAGCTATCTCACAGATACGCAGTATTTT. The full variable domain, with the rest looked up from reference TRBV5-1 and TRBJ2-3, is KAGVTQTPRYLIKTRGQQVTLSCSPISGHRSVSWYQQTPGQGLQFLFEYFSETQRNKGNFPGRFSGRQFSNSRSEMNVSTLELGDSALYLCASSYLTDTQYFGPGTRLTVL.

The V gene is TRBV29-1, the J gene TRBJ1-1, with D uncertain. This CDR3 has 11 amino acids. CDR1 and CDR2 (germline): SQVTM, ANQGSEA. V shed 4 bases and J shed 7 bases, with 10 bases lying between them. CDR3 sequence (DNA): TGCAGCGTTGGGCGGTCGGTTGAAGCTTTCTTT. Translation: CSVGRSVEAFF.

This clone was observed a few times. The V call is TRBV12-3 or TRBV12-4, the J call TRBJ1-2; D ambiguous. V was clipped by 8 bases and J by 4 bases, with 8 bases between them. The CDR3 covers 11 residues. The DNA for the CDR3 is TGTGCCAGCGGGAGGAGCTATGGCTACACCTTC. It encodes CASGRSYGYTF.

The CDR3 spells CASSQRTGGGNTIYF. The DNA for the CDR3 is TGTGCCAGCAGCCAACGGACAGGGGGCGGAAACACCATATATTTT. The chain recombines TRBV5-5 with TRBJ1-3; TRBD1 matches at 11 bases. Germline trimming cut 4 bases from V and 4 bases from J; bases unmatched to any gene: 4. The CDR3 loop spans 15 amino acids. Germline CDR1 and CDR2: SGHKS and YYEKEE (reference sequence).

V gene TRBV19 combines with J gene TRBJ1-2, with 7 bases matching TRBD1. CDR3 length: 13 amino acids. V was clipped by 8 bases and J by 4 bases; unmatched bases: 7. Germline values: CDR1 LNHDA, CDR2 SQIVND (reference sequence). CDR3 coding DNA: TGTGCCAGTGTGAACAGGGGATTCTATGGCTACACCTTC. This sequence encodes CASVNRGFYGYTF.

This chain uses TRBV12-5 with TRBJ2-3; TRBD1 might be the D (6 bases). The V gene lost 1 base and the J gene lost 1 base, with 15 bases spanning the gap. CDR1 and CDR2 from the germline V gene are LGHNT and FRNRAP. The CDR3 has 17 amino acids. DNA for the CDR3: TGTGCTAGTGGTTTGGACACAACAGGGTACGGCACAGATACGCAGTATTTT. Encoded protein: CASGLDTTGYGTDTQYF.

The chain employs TRBV18 and TRBJ2-7; 8 bases are shared with TRBD2. The J segment lost 3 bases and the V segment lost 3 bases, leaving 10 bases of the junction unmatched. Germline V CDR1 and CDR2: KGHSH, LQKENI. The CDR3 covers 16 residues. DNA of the CDR3: TGTGCCAGCTCACCCTTAGCGGGGAGAGCACTCTACGAGCAGTACTTC. Translating gives CASSPLAGRALYEQYF.

This clone was seen just once. The CDR3 coding sequence is TGCGCCAGCAGCCAAGAGAGTGGGGGCCTACCCTATGGCTACACCTTC. This gives the protein CASSQESGGLPYGYTF. The chain employs TRBV4-3 and TRBJ1-2, with a weak D call TRBD1 (6 bases). The CDR3 loop spans 16 amino acids. V was clipped by 0 bases and J by 4 bases, with 15 bases between them. Germline V lookup: CDR1 LGHNA, CDR2 YSLEER.

The rearrangement links TRBV11-2 to TRBJ2-1; 7 bases are shared with TRBD1. Trimming at V came to 3 bases and at J to 4 bases, leaving 9 bases not matched to a gene. The CDR3 is 16 residues long. CDR1 is SGHAT, CDR2 FQNNGV, per germline. The CDR3 region is CASSLTGHVGYNEQFF. DNA of the CDR3: TGTGCCAGCAGCTTGACAGGGCACGTCGGGTACAATGAGCAGTTCTTC.

The chain carries TRBV7-9 and TRBJ1-1; the D is unclear. This CDR3 has 13 amino acids. CDR1 SEHNR and CDR2 FQNEAQ come from the germline V gene (reference sequence). V was cut by 4 bases and J by 0 bases, with 6 bases left in between. The CDR3 here is CASSYSMNTEAFF. CDR3 in DNA: TGTGCCAGCAGCTATTCCATGAACACTGAAGCTTTCTTT.

The V call is TRBV4-3, the J call TRBJ2-1, with D possibly TRBD2 on 7 matching bases. Trimming took 8 bases from V and 10 from J, leaving 18 bases between them. Germline V gene data show CDR1 as LGHNA and CDR2 as YSLEER. The length of the CDR3 is 13 residues. As DNA, the CDR3 is TGCGCCAGCGGTTGGGGGGGCGGTAACGAGCAGTTCTTC. Its protein is CASGWGGGNEQFF.

The chain links TRBV9 to TRBJ1-1; TRBD1 is a possible D gene (5 bases). The V end lost 0 bases, the J end lost 10 bases, and 10 bases lay between the germline ends. This CDR3 region has 12 residues. Germline CDR1 is SGDLS and CDR2 is YYNGEE. In DNA, the CDR3 is TGTGCCAGCAGCGTAGGACAGACGGCAGCTTTCTTT. Residues: CASSVGQTAAFF. The whole variable domain, remainder taken from reference TRBV9 and TRBJ1-1, is DSGVTQTPKHLITATGQRVTLRCSPRSGDLSVYWYQQSLDQGLQFLIQYYNGEERAKGNILERFSAQQFPDLHSELNLSSLELGDSALYFCASSVGQTAAFFGQGTRLTVV.